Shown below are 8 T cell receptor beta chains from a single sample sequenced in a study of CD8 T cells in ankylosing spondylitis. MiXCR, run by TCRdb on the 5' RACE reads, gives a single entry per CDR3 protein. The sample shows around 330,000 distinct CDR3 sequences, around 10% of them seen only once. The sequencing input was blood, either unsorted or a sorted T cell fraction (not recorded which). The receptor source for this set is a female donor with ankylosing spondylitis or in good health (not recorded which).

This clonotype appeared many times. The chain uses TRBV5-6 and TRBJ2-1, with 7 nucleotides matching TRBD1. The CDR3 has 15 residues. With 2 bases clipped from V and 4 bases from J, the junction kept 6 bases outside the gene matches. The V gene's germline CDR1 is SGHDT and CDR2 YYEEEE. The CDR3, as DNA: TGTGCCAGCAGCTTTGGGACAGCTAGGTACAATGAGCAGTTCTTC. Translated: CASSFGTARYNEQFF.

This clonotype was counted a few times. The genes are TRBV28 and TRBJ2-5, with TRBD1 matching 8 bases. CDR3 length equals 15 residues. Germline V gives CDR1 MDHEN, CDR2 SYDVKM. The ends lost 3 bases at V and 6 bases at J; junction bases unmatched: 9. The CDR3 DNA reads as TGTGCCAGCAGTTTCCCCCGACAGGGGTCGAAGACCCAGTACTTC. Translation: CASSFPRQGSKTQYF.

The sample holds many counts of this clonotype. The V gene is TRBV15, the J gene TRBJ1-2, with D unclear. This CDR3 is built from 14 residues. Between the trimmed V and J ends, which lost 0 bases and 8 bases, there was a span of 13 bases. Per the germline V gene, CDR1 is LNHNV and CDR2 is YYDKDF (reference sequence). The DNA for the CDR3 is TGTGCCACCAGCAGAGATCGGTTTATTGGGGGCTACACCTTC. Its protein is CATSRDRFIGGYTF.

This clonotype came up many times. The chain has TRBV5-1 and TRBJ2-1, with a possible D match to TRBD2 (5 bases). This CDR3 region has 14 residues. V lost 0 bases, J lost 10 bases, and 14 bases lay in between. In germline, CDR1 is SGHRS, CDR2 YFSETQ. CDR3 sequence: CASSLGGSLGEQFF. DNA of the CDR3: TGCGCCAGCAGCTTGGGAGGGTCCCTAGGAGAGCAGTTCTTC.

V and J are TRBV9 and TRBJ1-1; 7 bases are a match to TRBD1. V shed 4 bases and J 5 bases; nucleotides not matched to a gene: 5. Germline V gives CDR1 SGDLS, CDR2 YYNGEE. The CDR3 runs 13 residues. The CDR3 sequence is CASSPEGQTEAFF. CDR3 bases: TGTGCCAGCAGCCCAGAGGGACAGACTGAAGCTTTCTTT.

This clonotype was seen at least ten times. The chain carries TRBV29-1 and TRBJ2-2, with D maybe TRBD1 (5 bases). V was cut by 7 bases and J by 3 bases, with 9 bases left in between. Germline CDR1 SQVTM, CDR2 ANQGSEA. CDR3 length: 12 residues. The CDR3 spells CSAVGDTGELFF. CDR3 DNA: TGCAGCGCCGTAGGGGACACCGGGGAGCTGTTTTTT.

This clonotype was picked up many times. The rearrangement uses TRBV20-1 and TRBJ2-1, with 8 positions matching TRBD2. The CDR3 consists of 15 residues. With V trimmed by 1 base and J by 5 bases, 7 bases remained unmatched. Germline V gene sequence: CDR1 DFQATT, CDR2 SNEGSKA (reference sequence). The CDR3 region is CSARALTGGDNEQFF. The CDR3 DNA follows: TGCAGTGCTAGAGCTCTAACGGGAGGGGACAATGAGCAGTTCTTC.

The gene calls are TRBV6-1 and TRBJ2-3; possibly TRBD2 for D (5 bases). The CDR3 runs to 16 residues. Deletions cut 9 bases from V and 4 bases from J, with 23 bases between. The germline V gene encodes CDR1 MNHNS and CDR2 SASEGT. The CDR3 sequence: CASQFRDTSKADTQYF. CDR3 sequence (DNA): TGTGCCAGTCAATTCCGGGATACCAGTAAAGCAGATACGCAGTATTTT.